The 8 T cell receptor beta chains listed next were all sequenced from one sample in a study of cytomegalovirus exposure and HLA in healthy donors. The PCR ran on 60 Vbeta and 13 Jbeta primers. Produced via immunoSEQ multiplex PCR; TCRdb's table is partial and in-frame only. Altogether about 160,000 clones are present, less than 90% being singletons, with the ten largest covering almost 2%. Sequencing was carried out using PBMCs. Receptors originate from a woman aged 18-35 years in good health and CMV-seronegative.

This clone showed up just once. The CDR3 loop reads CASSLAGGPGETQYF. DNA for the CDR3: TGTGCCAGCAGTCTAGCGGGGGGGCCGGGGGAGACCCAGTACTTC. The rearrangement uses TRBV6-5 and TRBJ2-5; 12 bases line up with TRBD2. CDR1 and CDR2 (germline): MNHEY, SVGAGI. This CDR3 is 15 amino acids long. V was pared by 5 bases and J by 5 bases, with 6 bases of the junction left unmatched.

This sequence joins TRBV6-1 and TRBJ1-1, with 7 bases aligning to TRBD1. V gave up 5 bases and J gave up 5 bases; unmatched junction bases: 11. The CDR3 is 15 residues long. In germline, CDR1 is MNHNS, CDR2 SASEGT. The CDR3 DNA follows: TGTGCCAGCAGTTTGCACCAACAGGGGCGGACTGAAGCTTTCTTT. Amino acid sequence: CASSLHQQGRTEAFF.

The genes are TRBV28 and TRBJ1-4; tentatively, D is TRBD1 (6 bases). Germline V gene data show CDR1 as MDHEN and CDR2 as SYDVKM. The CDR3 loop spans 14 amino acids. The germline V and J ends were trimmed by 7 bases and 10 bases, with 19 bases remaining between them. DNA for the CDR3: TGTGCCAGCACTCCGAGGGGGGGCAAAGGAAAACTGTTTTTT. Its protein product is CASTPRGGKGKLFF.

V and J are TRBV6-1 and TRBJ2-2, with D possibly matching TRBD1 (6 bases). Looked up from germline, CDR1 is MNHNS and CDR2 is SASEGT. This CDR3 comprises 13 residues. With 8 bases removed from V and 5 bases from J, the gap between germline ends came to 12 bases. The CDR3 nucleotides are TGTGCCAGCCGGACAGATCTAACCGGGGAGCTGTTTTTT. Translating it yields CASRTDLTGELFF.

Details on this clone: Sequence at one end of the junction differs from germline and may be a read error. The chain recombines TRBV29-1 with TRBJ2-7, with D possibly TRBD1 on 5 matching bases. CDR1 and CDR2 (germline): SQVTM, ANQGSEA. The CDR3 contains 11 residues. In DNA form, the CDR3 reads TGCAGCGTTGGACTGGACAACGAGCAGCACTTC. As protein: CSVGLDNEQHF.

This sequence joins TRBV27 and TRBJ1-2; 8 bases agree with TRBD1. The CDR3 has 13 residues. Trimming removed 5 bases from V and 4 bases from J; junction bases left unmatched: 3. The germline V gene encodes CDR1 MNHEY and CDR2 SMNVEV (reference sequence). This chain's CDR3 is CASSVGTGYGYTF. The CDR3, as DNA: TGTGCCAGCAGTGTCGGGACAGGCTATGGCTACACCTTC.

In its sample, this clone is medium-sized. The chain recombines TRBV29-1 with TRBJ2-2, with TRBD2 as a possible D gene (6 bases). V dropped 7 bases and J dropped 3 bases, with 15 bases sitting between them. CDR1 SQVTM and CDR2 ANQGSEA come from the germline V gene. The CDR3 sequence is 14 residues long. The CDR3 DNA is TGCAGCGGGAAGGGGACGGGGGACACCGGGGAGCTGTTTTTT. Translation: CSGKGTGDTGELFF.

The rearrangement joins TRBV11-2 to TRBJ2-3; 8 bases match TRBD1. Germline V gene sequence: CDR1 SGHAT, CDR2 FQNNGV. The V and J ends lost 6 bases and 8 bases, in that order; junction bases with no gene match: 19. The CDR3 runs 17 residues. CDR3 in amino acids: CASSRARTGTEWGTQYF. The CDR3 DNA is TGTGCCAGCAGTCGTGCACGGACAGGGACGGAGTGGGGTACGCAGTATTTT.